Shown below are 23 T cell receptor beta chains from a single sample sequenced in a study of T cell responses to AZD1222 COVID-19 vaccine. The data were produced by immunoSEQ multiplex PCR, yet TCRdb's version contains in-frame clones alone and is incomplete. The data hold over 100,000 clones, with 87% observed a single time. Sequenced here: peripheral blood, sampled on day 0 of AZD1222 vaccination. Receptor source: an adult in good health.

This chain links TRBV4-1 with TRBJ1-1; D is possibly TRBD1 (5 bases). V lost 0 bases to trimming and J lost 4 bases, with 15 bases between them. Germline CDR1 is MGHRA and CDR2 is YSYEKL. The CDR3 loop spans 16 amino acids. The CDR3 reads CASSQDSRGGTTEAFF. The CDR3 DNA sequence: TGCGCCAGCAGCCAAGATTCGCGGGGAGGGACCACTGAAGCTTTCTTT.

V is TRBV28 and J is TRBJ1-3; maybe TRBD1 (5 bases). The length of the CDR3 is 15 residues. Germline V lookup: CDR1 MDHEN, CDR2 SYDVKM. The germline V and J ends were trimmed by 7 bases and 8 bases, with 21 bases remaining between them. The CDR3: CASTPSGYGNYTIYF. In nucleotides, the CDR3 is TGTGCCAGCACCCCATCAGGGTACGGAAATTACACCATATATTTT.

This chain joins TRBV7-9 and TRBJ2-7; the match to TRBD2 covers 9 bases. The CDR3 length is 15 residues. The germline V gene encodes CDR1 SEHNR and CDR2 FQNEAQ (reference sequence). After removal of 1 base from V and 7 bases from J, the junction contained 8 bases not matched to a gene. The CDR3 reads CASSLDLVLAGEQYF. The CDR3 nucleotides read TGTGCCAGCAGCTTAGACCTAGTGCTAGCGGGGGAGCAGTACTTC.

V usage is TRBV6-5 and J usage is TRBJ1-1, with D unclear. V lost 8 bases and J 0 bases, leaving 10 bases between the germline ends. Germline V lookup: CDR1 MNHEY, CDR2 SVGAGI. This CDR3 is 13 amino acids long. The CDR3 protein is CASVRILNTEAFF. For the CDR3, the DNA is TGTGCCAGCGTAAGAATTTTGAACACTGAAGCTTTCTTT.

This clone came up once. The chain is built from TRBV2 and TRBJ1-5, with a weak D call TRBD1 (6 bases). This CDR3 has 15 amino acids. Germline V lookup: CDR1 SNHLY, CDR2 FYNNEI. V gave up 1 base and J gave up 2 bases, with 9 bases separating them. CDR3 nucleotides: TGTGCCAGCAGTGAAGATGCAGGGGGCAATCAGCCCCAGCATTTT. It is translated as CASSEDAGGNQPQHF.

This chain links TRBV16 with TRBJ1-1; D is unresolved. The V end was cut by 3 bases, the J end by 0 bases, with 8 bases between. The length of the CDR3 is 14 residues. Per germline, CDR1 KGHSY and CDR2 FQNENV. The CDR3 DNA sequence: TGTGCCAGCAGCCATCCCATCGTGAACACTGAAGCTTTCTTT. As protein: CASSHPIVNTEAFF. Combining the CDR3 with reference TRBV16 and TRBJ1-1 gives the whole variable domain GEEVAQTPKHLVRGEGQKAKLYCAPIKGHSYVFWYQQVLKNEFKFLISFQNENVFDETGMPKERFSAKCLPNSPCSLEIQATKLEDSAVYFCASSHPIVNTEAFFGQGTRLTVV.

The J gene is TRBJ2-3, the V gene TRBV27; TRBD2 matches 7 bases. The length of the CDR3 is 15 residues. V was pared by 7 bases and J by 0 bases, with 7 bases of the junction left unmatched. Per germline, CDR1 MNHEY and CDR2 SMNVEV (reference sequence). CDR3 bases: TGTGCCAGCATCGCTAGCGGTCGAAGCACAGATACGCAGTATTTT. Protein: CASIASGRSTDTQYF.

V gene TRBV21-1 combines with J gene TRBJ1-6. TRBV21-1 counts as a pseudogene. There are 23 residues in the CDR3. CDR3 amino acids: CASSKPELVRAPAGLSYNSPLHF. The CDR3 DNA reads TGTGCCAGCAGCAAGCCCGAGCTAGTTCGGGCCCCCGCGGGTCTCTCCTATAATTCACCCCTCCACTTT.

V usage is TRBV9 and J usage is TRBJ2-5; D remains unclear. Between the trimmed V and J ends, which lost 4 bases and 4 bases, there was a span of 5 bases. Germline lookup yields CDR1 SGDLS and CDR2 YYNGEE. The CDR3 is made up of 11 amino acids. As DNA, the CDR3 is TGTGCCAGCAGCCGCGGAGAGACCCAGTACTTC. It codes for CASSRGETQYF.

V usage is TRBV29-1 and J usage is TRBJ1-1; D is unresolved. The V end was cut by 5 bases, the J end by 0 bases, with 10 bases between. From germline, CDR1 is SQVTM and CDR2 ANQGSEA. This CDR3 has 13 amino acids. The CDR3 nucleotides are TGCAGCGTTACAGCAGCCATGAACACTGAAGCTTTCTTT. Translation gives CSVTAAMNTEAFF.

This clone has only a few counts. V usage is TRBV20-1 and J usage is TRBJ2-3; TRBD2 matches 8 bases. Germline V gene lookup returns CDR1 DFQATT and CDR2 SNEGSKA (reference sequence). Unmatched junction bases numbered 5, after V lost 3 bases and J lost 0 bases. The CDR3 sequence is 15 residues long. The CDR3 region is CSASAREGSTDTQYF. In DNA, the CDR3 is TGCAGTGCTAGTGCCCGGGAGGGAAGCACAGATACGCAGTATTTT.

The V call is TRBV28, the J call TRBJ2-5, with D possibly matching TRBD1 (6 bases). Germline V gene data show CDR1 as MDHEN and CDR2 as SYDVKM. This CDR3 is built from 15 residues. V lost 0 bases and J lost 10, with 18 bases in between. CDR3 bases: TGTGCCAGCAGTTTATGGGGACAACCCCGAATAGGCCAGTACTTC. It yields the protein CASSLWGQPRIGQYF.

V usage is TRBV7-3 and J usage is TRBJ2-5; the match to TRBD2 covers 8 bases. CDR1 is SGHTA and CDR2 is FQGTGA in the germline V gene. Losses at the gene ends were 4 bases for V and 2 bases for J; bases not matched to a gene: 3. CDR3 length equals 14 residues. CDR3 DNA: TGTGCCAGCAGCTCAATAGCGGGGCAAGAGACCCAGTACTTC. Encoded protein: CASSSIAGQETQYF.

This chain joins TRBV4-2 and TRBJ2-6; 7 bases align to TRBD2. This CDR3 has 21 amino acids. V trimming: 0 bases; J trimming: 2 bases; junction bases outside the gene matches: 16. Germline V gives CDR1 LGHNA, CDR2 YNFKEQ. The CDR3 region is CASSQDNDEKWEGTGANVLTF. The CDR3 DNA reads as TGTGCCAGCAGCCAAGATAATGATGAAAAGTGGGAGGGGACTGGGGCCAACGTCCTGACTTTC.

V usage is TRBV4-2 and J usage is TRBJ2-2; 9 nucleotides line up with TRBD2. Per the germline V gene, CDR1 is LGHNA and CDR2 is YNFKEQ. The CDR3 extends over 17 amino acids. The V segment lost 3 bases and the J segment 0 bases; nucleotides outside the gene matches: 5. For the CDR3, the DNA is TGTGCCAGCAGCCACGAACTAGCGGGCGCGAACACCGGGGAGCTGTTTTTT. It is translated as CASSHELAGANTGELFF.

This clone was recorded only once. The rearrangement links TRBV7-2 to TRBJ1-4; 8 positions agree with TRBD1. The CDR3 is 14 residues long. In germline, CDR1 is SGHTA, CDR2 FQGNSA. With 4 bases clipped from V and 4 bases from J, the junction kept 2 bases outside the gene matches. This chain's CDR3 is CASSSTGVNEKLFF. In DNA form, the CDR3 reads TGTGCCAGCAGCTCGACAGGGGTTAATGAAAAACTGTTTTTT. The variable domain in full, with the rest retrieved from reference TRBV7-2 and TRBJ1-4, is GAGVSQSPSNKVTEKGKDVELRCDPISGHTALYWYRQSLGQGLEFLIYFQGNSAPDKSGLPSDRFSAERTGGSVSTLTIQRTQQEDSAVYLCASSSTGVNEKLFFGSGTQLSVL.

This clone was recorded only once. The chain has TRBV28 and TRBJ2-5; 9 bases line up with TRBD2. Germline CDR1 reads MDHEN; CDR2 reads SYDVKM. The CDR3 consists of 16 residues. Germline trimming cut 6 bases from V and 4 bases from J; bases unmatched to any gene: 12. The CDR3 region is CASRESGREGVETQYF. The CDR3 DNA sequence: TGTGCCAGCAGAGAGTCGGGGCGGGAGGGCGTAGAGACCCAGTACTTC.

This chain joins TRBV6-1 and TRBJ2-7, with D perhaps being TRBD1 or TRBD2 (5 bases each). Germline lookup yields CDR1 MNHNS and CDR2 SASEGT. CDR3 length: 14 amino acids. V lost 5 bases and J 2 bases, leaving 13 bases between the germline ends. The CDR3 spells CASSWTGGTYEQYF. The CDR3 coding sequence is TGTGCCAGCAGTTGGACTGGGGGAACCTACGAGCAGTACTTC.

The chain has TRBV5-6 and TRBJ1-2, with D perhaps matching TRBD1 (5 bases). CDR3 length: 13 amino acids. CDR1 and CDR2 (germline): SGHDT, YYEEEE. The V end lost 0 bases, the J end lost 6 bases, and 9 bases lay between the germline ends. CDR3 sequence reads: CASSLGGVDGYTF. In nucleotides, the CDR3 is TGTGCCAGCAGCTTGGGAGGGGTCGATGGCTACACCTTC.

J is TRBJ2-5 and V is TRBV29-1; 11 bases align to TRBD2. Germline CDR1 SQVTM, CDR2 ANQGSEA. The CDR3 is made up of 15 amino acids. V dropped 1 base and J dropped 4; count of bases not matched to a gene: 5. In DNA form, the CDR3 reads TGCAGCGTTGAAGCACTAGCGGGAGTGGGAGAGACCCAGTACTTC. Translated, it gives CSVEALAGVGETQYF. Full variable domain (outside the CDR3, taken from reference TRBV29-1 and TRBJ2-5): SAVISQKPSRDICQRGTSLTIQCQVDSQVTMMFWYRQQPGQSLTLIATANQGSEATYESGFVIDKFPISRPNLTFSTLTVSNMSPEDSSIYLCSVEALAGVGETQYFGPGTRLLVL.

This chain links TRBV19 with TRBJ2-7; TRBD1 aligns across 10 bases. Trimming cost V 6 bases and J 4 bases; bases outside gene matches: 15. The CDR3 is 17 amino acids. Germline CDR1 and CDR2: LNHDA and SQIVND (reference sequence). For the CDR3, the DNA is TGTGCCAGTAGCCGGGGACAGGGGTTCCTCACCGGATACGAGCAGTACTTC. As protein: CASSRGQGFLTGYEQYF.

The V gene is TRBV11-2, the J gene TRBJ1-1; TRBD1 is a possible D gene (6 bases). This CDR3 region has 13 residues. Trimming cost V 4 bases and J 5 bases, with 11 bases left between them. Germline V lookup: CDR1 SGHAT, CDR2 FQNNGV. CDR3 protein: CASSSQDSTEAFF. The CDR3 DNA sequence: TGTGCCAGCAGCTCCCAGGACAGTACTGAAGCTTTCTTT.

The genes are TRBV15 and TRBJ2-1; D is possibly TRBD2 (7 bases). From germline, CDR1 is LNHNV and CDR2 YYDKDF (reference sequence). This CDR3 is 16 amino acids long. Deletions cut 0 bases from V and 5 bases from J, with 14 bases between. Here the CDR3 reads CATSRDLSGGNNEQFF. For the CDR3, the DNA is TGTGCCACCAGCAGAGATCTGTCGGGGGGCAACAATGAGCAGTTCTTC.